This is a list of T cell receptor beta chains from one sample in a study of blood T cell repertoires in COVID-19. TCRdb's table, derived via immunoSEQ multiplex PCR, lists solely in-frame clones and lacks some. The data show about 420,000 clones, 70% to 90% seen once. The material sequenced was peripheral blood. Receptors were obtained from a man younger than 35 with COVID-19, enrolled during active disease. Each CDR3 is given with its conserved first and last residue. A D gene is named only where the DNA matches it firmly. Some rows have no size entry. The others give once, few or many, or a class for an expanded clone.

clone size	J gene	D gene	V gene	CDR3 protein	CDR3 DNA
once	TRBJ2-7	-	TRBV20-1	CSATRTDEQYF	TGCAGTGCTACACGGACAGACGAGCAGTACTTC
-	TRBJ2-7	TRBD2	TRBV19	CASSIDQRSGSGYEQYF	TGTGCCAGTAGTATAGATCAAAGGAGCGGGAGTGGGTACGAGCAGTACTTC
-	TRBJ2-3	TRBD2	TRBV5-1	CASSSAGTSGRNADTQYF	TGCGCCAGCAGCTCCGCCGGGACTAGCGGGAGGAATGCAGATACGCAGTATTTT
-	TRBJ2-3	TRBD2	TRBV6-5	CASTKPGGGTDTQYF	TGTGCCAGCACCAAACCGGGAGGGGGCACAGATACGCAGTATTTT
-	TRBJ2-3	TRBD2	TRBV11-2	CASSNPRLAITDTQYF	TGTGCCAGCAGTAACCCTAGACTAGCGATCACAGATACGCAGTATTTT
-	TRBJ2-5	TRBD1	TRBV5-5	CASSLGTGVETQYF	TGTGCCAGCAGCTTGGGGACAGGGGTAGAGACCCAGTACTTC
-	TRBJ2-1	TRBD1	TRBV10-1	CASSPGTGGVNEQFF	TGCGCCAGCAGTCCCGGGACAGGGGGGGTCAATGAGCAGTTCTTC
-	TRBJ1-5	-	TRBV19	CASNSGWNNQPQHF	TGTGCCAGTAATTCGGGGTGGAACAATCAGCCCCAGCATTTT
once	TRBJ1-4	TRBD1	TRBV11-2	CASSGRQGGNEKLFF	TGTGCCAGCAGCGGCAGACAGGGGGGGAATGAAAAACTGTTTTTT
-	TRBJ1-5	TRBD1	TRBV12-3/TRBV12-4	CASQRQGDQPQHF	TGTGCCAGCCAACGCCAGGGGGATCAGCCCCAGCATTTT
-	TRBJ1-2	-	TRBV23-1	CASPGPMLSYTF	TGCGCCAGCCCGGGTCCGATGCTGAGCTACACCTTC
-	TRBJ2-7	TRBD2	TRBV4-2	CASSQGTSETYEQYF	TGTGCCAGCAGCCAAGGGACTAGCGAGACCTACGAGCAGTACTTC
-	TRBJ2-7	TRBD2	TRBV5-1	CASSFSGGPYEQYF	TGCGCCAGCAGCTTTAGCGGGGGACCCTACGAGCAGTACTTC
-	TRBJ1-5	TRBD1	TRBV19	CASSIGQGPNQPQHF	TGTGCCAGTAGTATTGGACAGGGCCCCAATCAGCCCCAGCATTTT
-	TRBJ2-2	-	TRBV5-6	CASSAGQFTGELFF	TGTGCCAGCAGCGCGGGACAGTTCACCGGGGAGCTGTTTTTT
-	TRBJ2-5	TRBD2	TRBV3-1/TRBV3-2	CASSGGEGERQTQYF	TGTGCCAGCAGCGGGGGGGAGGGAGAACGGCAGACCCAGTACTTC
-	TRBJ1-6	-	TRBV11-2	CASSLVAGSRNSPLHF	TGTGCCAGCAGCTTAGTCGCGGGATCCCGGAATTCACCCCTCCACTTT
-	TRBJ1-1	-	TRBV19	CASSINRWNTEAFF	TGTGCCAGTAGTATTAACAGATGGAACACTGAAGCTTTCTTT
once	TRBJ2-6	TRBD1	TRBV6-5	CASSRTGSGANVLTF	TGTGCCAGCAGTAGGACAGGCTCTGGGGCCAACGTCCTGACTTTC
-	TRBJ2-3	TRBD1	TRBV3-1/TRBV3-2	CASSHGQGRTDTQYF	TGTGCCAGCAGCCACGGACAGGGGCGCACAGATACGCAGTATTTT
few	TRBJ1-5	TRBD1	TRBV7-8	CASSLGTGNQPQHF	TGTGCCAGCAGCTTAGGGACAGGGAATCAGCCCCAGCATTTT
-	TRBJ2-1	TRBD1	TRBV5-1	CASRVSRDRGYNEQFF	TGCGCCAGCAGAGTAAGCCGGGACAGGGGTTACAATGAGCAGTTCTTC
-	TRBJ2-3	-	TRBV30	CAWTRRGADTQYF	TGTGCCTGGACTCGAAGGGGCGCAGATACGCAGTATTTT
-	TRBJ1-1	-	TRBV30	CAWSRGTEAFF	TGTGCCTGGAGCCGGGGCACTGAAGCTTTCTTT
-	TRBJ1-2	-	TRBV11-1	CASSLAGGYYGYTF	TGTGCCAGCAGCTTAGCTGGGGGCTACTATGGCTACACCTTC
-	TRBJ2-1	-	TRBV4-2	CASSRTLATYNEQFF	TGTGCCAGCAGCCGTACGCTAGCGACATACAATGAGCAGTTCTTC
once	TRBJ1-2	TRBD1	TRBV2	CASSDGQGYGYTF	TGTGCCAGCAGTGACGGACAGGGATATGGCTACACCTTC
-	TRBJ1-2	-	TRBV18	CASSPWSEYYGYTF	TGTGCCAGCTCACCATGGAGCGAATACTATGGCTACACCTTC
-	TRBJ1-2	TRBD1	TRBV19	CASSPRDRAGYTF	TGTGCCAGTAGTCCCCGGGACAGGGCCGGCTACACCTTC